The entry below describes one TCR beta chain. The target antigen is unknown. The data stem from a study of T cell repertoires in cytomegalovirus infection. Background on the study: HLA-B-restricted CMV epitopes that are well studied were used alongside recently identified HLA-C-restricted ones. An indication of both CMV infection and matching HLA type came from public TCR beta signatures.

The CDR3 has 14 residues. Trimming left V 5 bases short and J 7 bases short, with 14 bases between. CDR1 and CDR2 from the germline V gene are SGHVT and SQSDAQ. Each CDR3 protein is one row after TCRdb ran MiXCR on the reads. The data hold 640,000 or so distinct CDR3 sequences, with roughly 30% observed a single time. The starting material was cultured PBMCs, obtained from culture after CMV antigen stimulation. The TCR comes from a human donor in good health (CMV status not recorded). Some clones in this sample may be carry-over from other donors' samples. V gene TRBV7-4 combines with J gene TRBJ1-4; weak D call: TRBD1 (6 bases). CDR3: CASSPGGGREKLFF. CDR3 DNA sequence: TGTGCCAGCAGCCCCGGTGGGGGGCGTGAAAAACTGTTTTTT.